This T cell receptor (beta chain) was captured in a study of T cells in Graves' hyperthyroidism and ophthalmopathy. On this clonotype: Antigen unknown.

Germline V CDR1 and CDR2: LNHDA, SQIVND (reference sequence). The CDR3 is made up of 16 amino acids. Between the trimmed V and J ends, which lost 6 bases and 4 bases, there was a span of 18 bases. TCR beta CDR3 regions were amplified from RNA transcripts. A first-round RT-PCR of the TCR CDR3 used the HTBI primer set. One entry per CDR3 protein results from TCRdb running MiXCR on the multiplex PCR reads. Of hundreds of thousands of distinct CDR3 sequences listed, 45% are singletons. Study-level findings and limits: Ophthalmopathy prediction by the model preceded onset by a median roughly 6 months. A model built on 13 V-J features separated ophthalmopathy from stable hyperthyroidism.

Sequencing was performed on peripheral blood or thyroid tissue (not recorded which). The TCR comes from an adult man with Graves' disease, either hyperthyroidism or ophthalmopathy (not recorded which). J is TRBJ2-2 and V is TRBV19; D could derive from TRBD1 or TRBD2 (5 bases each). Here the CDR3 DNA reads TGTGCCAGTAGATCCCGGGACGCAAGAGGCACCGGGGAGCTGTTTTTT. Encoded protein: CASRSRDARGTGELFF.